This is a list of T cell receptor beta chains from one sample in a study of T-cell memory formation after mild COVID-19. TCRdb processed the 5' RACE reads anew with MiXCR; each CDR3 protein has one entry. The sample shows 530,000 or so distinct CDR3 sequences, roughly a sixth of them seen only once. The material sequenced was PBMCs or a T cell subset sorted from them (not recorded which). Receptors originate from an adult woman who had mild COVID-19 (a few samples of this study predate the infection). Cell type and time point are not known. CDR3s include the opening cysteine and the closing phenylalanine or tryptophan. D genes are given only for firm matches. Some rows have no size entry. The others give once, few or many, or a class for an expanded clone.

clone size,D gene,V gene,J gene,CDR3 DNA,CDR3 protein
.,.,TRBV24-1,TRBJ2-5,TGTGCCACCAGTGACAGGACAGTCCAAGAGACCCAGTACTTC,CATSDRTVQETQYF
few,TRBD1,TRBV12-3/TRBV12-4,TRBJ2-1,TGTGCCAGCAGTCCTACAGGGGGCGGGCAGTTCTTC,CASSPTGGGQFF
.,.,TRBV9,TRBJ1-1,TGTGCCAGCAGCCCTCGGTTGACCTCGGGGACTGAAGCTTTCTTT,CASSPRLTSGTEAFF
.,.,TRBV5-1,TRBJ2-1,TGCGCCAGCAGTCTAAGCCATTTACCCAGCTACAATGAGCAGTTCTTC,CASSLSHLPSYNEQFF
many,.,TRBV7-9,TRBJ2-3,TGTGCCAGCAGCTCGGTAGCGGGCACAGATACGCAGTATTTT,CASSSVAGTDTQYF
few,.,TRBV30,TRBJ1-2,TGTGCCTGGAGTGCCGGGGGCCCCTACACCTTC,CAWSAGGPYTF
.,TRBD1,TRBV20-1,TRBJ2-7,TGCAGTGCTGCCCCTCCGACAGGGGGCTACGAGCAGTACTTC,CSAAPPTGGYEQYF
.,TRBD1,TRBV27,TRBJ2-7,TGTGCCAGCAGCCGCGACAGGGGGTTTCGCTACGAGCAGTACTTC,CASSRDRGFRYEQYF
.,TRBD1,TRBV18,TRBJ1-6,TGTGCCAGCTCACGGACAGGGAAAAATTCACCCCTCCACTTT,CASSRTGKNSPLHF
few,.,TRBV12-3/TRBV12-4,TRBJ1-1,TGTGCCAGCAGCCCAGAGGGGGGGGCTAATACTGAAGCTTTCTTT,CASSPEGGANTEAFF
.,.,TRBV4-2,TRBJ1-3,TGTGCCAGCAGCCAGAGAAACTTGGGGGGAACTGGAAACACCATATATTTT,CASSQRNLGGTGNTIYF
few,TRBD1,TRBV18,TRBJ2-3,TGTGCCAGCTCACCGCTCCCGGGACAGGGAGTAACAGATACGCAGTATTTT,CASSPLPGQGVTDTQYF
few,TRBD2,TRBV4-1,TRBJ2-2,TGCGCCAGCAGCCAAGATCAGTCTAGCGGGGGCAGGACCGGGGAGCTGTTTTTT,CASSQDQSSGGRTGELFF
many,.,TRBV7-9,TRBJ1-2,TGTGCCAGCAGCTTATGGAACGGGGGCTACACCTTC,CASSLWNGGYTF
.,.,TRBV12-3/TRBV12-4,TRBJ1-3,TGTGCCAGCAGTACTCGGACAGCTAGCTCTGGAAACACCATATATTTT,CASSTRTASSGNTIYF
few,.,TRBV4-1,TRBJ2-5,TGCGCCAGCAGCCAAGATCGGTACGGGACTCCGAAGGGGGAGACCCAGTACTTC,CASSQDRYGTPKGETQYF
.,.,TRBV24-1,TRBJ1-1,TGTGCCACCAGTGATTCAATTTGGGCGGGCACTGAAGCTTTCTTT,CATSDSIWAGTEAFF
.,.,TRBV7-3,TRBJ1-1,TGTGCCAGCAGCTTAGACAGGATGGGGAACACTGAAGCTTTCTTT,CASSLDRMGNTEAFF
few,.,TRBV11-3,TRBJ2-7,TGTGCCAGCAGCTCAAGGTGGATGGTCCACGAGCAGTACTTC,CASSSRWMVHEQYF
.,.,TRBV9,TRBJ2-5,TGTGCCAGCAGCGTAGCCCCTAGGACCGAGACCCAGTACTTC,CASSVAPRTETQYF
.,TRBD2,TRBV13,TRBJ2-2,TGTGCCAGCAGCTTAGGAGTAGCGGGACTCGGCACCGGGGAGCTGTTTTTT,CASSLGVAGLGTGELFF
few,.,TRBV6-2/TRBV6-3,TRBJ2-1,TGTGCCAGCAGCCTCGGACGGCACCGGGACGCGGGGAATGAGCAGTTCTTC,CASSLGRHRDAGNEQFF
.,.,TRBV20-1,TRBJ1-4,TGCAGTGCTGGGTCCGGGGGCACCACATCCAATGAAAAACTGTTTTTT,CSAGSGGTTSNEKLFF
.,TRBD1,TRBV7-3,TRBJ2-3,TGTGCCAGCGGGGACAGGGGACCAGATACGCAGTATTTT,CASGDRGPDTQYF
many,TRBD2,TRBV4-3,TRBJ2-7,TGCGCCAGCAGCCAAGATCCCGGGGGGGGCCCCTACGAGCAGTACTTC,CASSQDPGGGPYEQYF
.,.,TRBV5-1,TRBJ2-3,TGCGCCAGCAGCAAAGAGGGACTTCTGAAACAGTATTTT,CASSKEGLLKQYF
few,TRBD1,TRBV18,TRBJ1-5,TGTGCCAGCTCACAAGGGACAGGCAAAAATCAGCCCCAGCATTTT,CASSQGTGKNQPQHF
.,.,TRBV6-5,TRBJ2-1,TGTGCCAGCAGTTACTCGCCCCGGGACACTAGGTACAATGAGCAGTTCTTC,CASSYSPRDTRYNEQFF
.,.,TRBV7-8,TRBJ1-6,TGTGCCAGCAGCTTGCGGAGTACCGGAGCCCTGGCGTTTAGTTCACCCCTCCACTTT,CASSLRSTGALAFSSPLHF
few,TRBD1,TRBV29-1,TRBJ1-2,TGCAGCGCCGAAAAGACAGGGAGGTATGGTGGCTACACCTTC,CSAEKTGRYGGYTF
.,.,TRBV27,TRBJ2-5,TGTGCCAGCAGTTTGAGCGGTTTGATGAAGACCCAGTACTTC,CASSLSGLMKTQYF
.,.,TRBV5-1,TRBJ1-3,TGCGCCAGCAGCTTGATGGCTCGGGGGGGACTTGCTGGAAACACCATATATTTT,CASSLMARGGLAGNTIYF
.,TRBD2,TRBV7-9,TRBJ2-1,TGTGCCAGCAGCTTAGAGGGGACTAACGTGTTCTCCTACAATGAGCAGTTCTTC,CASSLEGTNVFSYNEQFF
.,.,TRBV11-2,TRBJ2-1,TGTGCCAGCAACACCTTAGCGAGTGCTAACTACAATGAGCAGTTCTTC,CASNTLASANYNEQFF